A single sample gave rise to the 13 T cell receptor beta chains below, sequenced in a study of blood T cell repertoires in COVID-19. Sequenced by immunoSEQ multiplex PCR; TCRdb stores in-frame clones only, minus some. The table shows 90,000 or so clones, with about 83% occurring only once. Sequenced sample: peripheral blood. The receptors derive from a human donor in a cohort sampled during active COVID-19.

The rearrangement joins TRBV5-6 to TRBJ1-2; TRBD1 aligns across 7 bases. The CDR3 contains 13 residues. From germline, CDR1 is SGHDT and CDR2 YYEEEE. V lost 5 bases, J lost 3 bases, and 4 bases stayed unmatched. The CDR3 region is CASRPDRDYGYTF. The CDR3 bases are TGTGCCAGCAGACCCGACAGGGACTATGGCTACACCTTC. The full variable domain, its missing parts supplied by reference TRBV5-6 and TRBJ1-2, is DAGVTQSPTHLIKTRGQQVTLRCSPKSGHDTVSWYQQALGQGPQFIFQYYEEEERQRGNFPDRFSGHQFPNYSSELNVNALLLGDSALYLCASRPDRDYGYTFGSGTRLTVV.

This clone was counted once. This chain links TRBV3-1 (or the pseudogene TRBV3-2) with TRBJ1-4; 7 positions agree with TRBD1. The germline V gene encodes CDR1 LGHDT and CDR2 YNNKEL (reference sequence). The V and J ends lost 1 base and 6 bases, in that order; junction bases with no gene match: 5. The length of the CDR3 is 15 residues. The CDR3 DNA is TGTGCCAGCAGCCAAGGGACAGGAAAGTATGAAAAACTGTTTTTT. Translating gives CASSQGTGKYEKLFF.

This chain uses TRBV6-5 with TRBJ2-7; TRBD1 matches 8 bases. The V gene's germline CDR1 is MNHEY and CDR2 SVGAGI. The CDR3 loop spans 13 amino acids. Trimming cost V 6 bases and J 4 bases; bases outside gene matches: 5. The CDR3 DNA is TGTGCCAGCAGCCTTGGGACAGGTTACGAGCAGTACTTC. It specifies CASSLGTGYEQYF.

This chain uses TRBV29-1 with TRBJ1-1; 8 bases align to TRBD1. Germline-derived CDR1 and CDR2 are SQVTM and ANQGSEA. This CDR3 contains 12 residues. With 6 bases clipped from V and 4 bases from J, the junction kept 4 bases outside the gene matches. CDR3 bases: TGCAGCGTAAGGACAGGGCGCACTGAAGCTTTCTTT. Its translation is CSVRTGRTEAFF.

The V gene is TRBV6-5, the J gene TRBJ2-2, with 8 positions matching TRBD1. V gave up 11 bases and J gave up 7 bases; unmatched junction bases: 9. The CDR3 has 13 amino acids. CDR1 MNHEY and CDR2 SVGAGI come from the germline V gene. The CDR3 DNA reads as TGTGCCGAGGGACAGGAAAGCGGCGGGGAGCTGTTTTTT. Translated: CAEGQESGGELFF.

The chain is built from TRBV24-1 and TRBJ2-7; tentatively, D is TRBD1 (5 bases). Per germline, CDR1 KGHDR and CDR2 SFDVKD. The CDR3 sequence is 18 residues long. The germline V and J ends were trimmed by 2 bases and 2 bases, with 21 bases remaining between them. The CDR3 sequence: CATSDCLAEDRLTYEQYF. The CDR3 DNA is TGTGCCACCAGTGATTGCCTTGCCGAAGACAGACTCACCTACGAGCAGTACTTC.

The genes are TRBV13 and TRBJ2-1; possibly TRBD1 for D (5 bases). This CDR3 has 16 residues. Between the trimmed V and J ends, which lost 5 bases and 5 bases, there was a span of 19 bases. Germline values: CDR1 PRHDT, CDR2 FYEKMQ (reference sequence). The CDR3 nucleotides are TGTGCCAGCAGCCCCTGGACGAGACCAGGGAACAATGAGCAGTTCTTC. Its protein product is CASSPWTRPGNNEQFF. The full variable domain, rest sourced from reference TRBV13 and TRBJ2-1, is AAGVIQSPRHLIKEKRETATLKCYPIPRHDTVYWYQQGPGQDPQFLISFYEKMQSDKGSIPDRFSAQQFSDYHSELNMSSLELGDSALYFCASSPWTRPGNNEQFFGPGTRLTVL.

The chain recombines TRBV5-5 with TRBJ2-7, with 10 bases that match TRBD1. Trimming removed 4 bases from V and 3 bases from J; junction bases left unmatched: 4. Germline CDR1 is SGHKS and CDR2 is YYEKEE (reference sequence). This CDR3 has 14 residues. CDR3 residues: CASSIRTGGYEQYF. Written as DNA, the CDR3 is TGTGCCAGCAGCATTCGGACAGGGGGCTACGAGCAGTACTTC.

The CDR3 DNA sequence: TGTGCCAGCAGCCAGGGGGCTGGAGCTTTCTTT. Translated, it gives CASSQGAGAFF. The chain couples TRBV3-1 (or the pseudogene TRBV3-2) to TRBJ1-1; tentatively, D is TRBD1 (6 bases). CDR1 and CDR2 from the germline V gene are LGHDT and YNNKEL (reference sequence). CDR3 length: 11 residues. The V and J ends lost 3 bases and 10 bases respectively, with 9 bases between them.

This chain links TRBV6-5 with TRBJ1-1; the match to TRBD1 covers 7 bases. Germline values: CDR1 MNHEY, CDR2 SVGAGI. The CDR3 runs to 14 residues. Trimming cost V 5 bases and J 0 bases; bases outside gene matches: 3. The CDR3, as DNA: TGTGCCAGCAGTCGACAGGGTGTGAACACTGAAGCTTTCTTT. Its protein is CASSRQGVNTEAFF.

The chain couples TRBV18 to TRBJ1-2; possibly TRBD1 for D (6 bases). The length of the CDR3 is 16 residues. Germline V gives CDR1 KGHSH, CDR2 LQKENI. V lost 3 bases and J 3 bases, leaving 17 bases between the germline ends. The CDR3 loop is CASSPPNRASDYGYTF. For the CDR3, the DNA is TGTGCCAGCTCACCGCCCAACAGGGCTTCGGACTATGGCTACACCTTC.

The chain employs TRBV28 and TRBJ2-4, with TRBD2 as a possible D gene (6 bases). V lost 3 bases and J 9 bases, leaving 12 bases between the germline ends. The germline V gene has CDR1 MDHEN and CDR2 SYDVKM. The CDR3 sequence is 13 residues long. In DNA form, the CDR3 reads TGTGCCAGCAGTTTGGGAGGAAAGATCATTCAGTACTTC. Its translation is CASSLGGKIIQYF.

V is TRBV9 and J is TRBJ2-4; D is undetermined. V lost 0 bases to trimming and J lost 0 bases, with 16 bases between them. The length of the CDR3 is 18 residues. Germline V CDR1 and CDR2: SGDLS, YYNGEE. CDR3 DNA: TGTGCCAGCAGCGTAGGTGACCGAAAGAGGATAGCCAAAAACATTCAGTACTTC. Translation gives CASSVGDRKRIAKNIQYF.